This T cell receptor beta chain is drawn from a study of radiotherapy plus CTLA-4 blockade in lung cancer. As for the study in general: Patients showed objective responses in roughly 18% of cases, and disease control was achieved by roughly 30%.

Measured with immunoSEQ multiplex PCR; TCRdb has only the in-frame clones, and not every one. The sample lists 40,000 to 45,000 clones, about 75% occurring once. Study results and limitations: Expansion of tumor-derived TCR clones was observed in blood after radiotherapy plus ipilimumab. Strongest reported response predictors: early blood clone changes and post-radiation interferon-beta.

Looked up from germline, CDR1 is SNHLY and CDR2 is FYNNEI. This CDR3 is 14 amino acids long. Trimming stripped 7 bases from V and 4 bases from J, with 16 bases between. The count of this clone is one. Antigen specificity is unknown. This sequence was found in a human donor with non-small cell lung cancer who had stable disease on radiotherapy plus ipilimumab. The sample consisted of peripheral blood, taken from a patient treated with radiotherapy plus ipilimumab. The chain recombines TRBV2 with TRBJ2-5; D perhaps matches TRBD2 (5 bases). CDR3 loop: CASKRAPTLETQYF. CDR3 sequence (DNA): TGTGCCAGCAAGAGGGCCCCCACATTAGAGACCCAGTACTTC.